Below are 21 T cell receptor beta chains sequenced from a single sample in a study of CD8+CD57+ T cells in acquired aplastic anemia. CD8+CD57+ cell expansion had been shown by flow cytometry in patients chosen for sequencing. Genomic DNA templated the TCR beta VDJ and CDR3 profiling. TCRdb itself ran the reads through MiXCR, one entry per CDR3 protein. Found here are about 160,000 distinct CDR3 sequences, 40% to 50% of them singletons; the top ten hold 25% to 35%. Sequenced sample: sorted CD4+, CD8+, or CD8+CD57+ T cells (not recorded which) from PBMCs. The receptors derive from a human donor with aplastic anemia.

The chain combines TRBV6-5 with TRBJ1-2, with 9 positions matching TRBD1. J lost 4 bases, V lost 2 bases, and 11 bases had no gene match. The germline V gene has CDR1 MNHEY and CDR2 SVGAGI. The CDR3 has 17 residues. CDR3 amino acids: CASSYVLGGQGFYGYTF. The CDR3 DNA reads TGTGCCAGCAGTTACGTCTTGGGGGGACAGGGCTTCTATGGCTACACCTTC.

The chain uses TRBV10-3 and TRBJ1-2; D is undetermined. Germline CDR1 reads ENHRY; CDR2 reads SYGVKD. The CDR3 contains 13 residues. Between the trimmed V and J ends, which lost 3 bases and 2 bases, there was a span of 7 bases. In DNA, the CDR3 is TGTGCCATCAGTGATGGACTAAACTATGGCTACACCTTC. The encoded protein is CAISDGLNYGYTF.

The table lists this clonotype with a few counts. This sequence joins TRBV6-2 or TRBV6-3 and TRBJ2-2, with no clear D. Trimming left V 6 bases short and J 2 bases short, with 19 bases between. This CDR3 spans 17 amino acids. CDR1 is MNHEY and CDR2 is SVGEGT in the germline V gene. The CDR3 DNA reads TGTGCCAGCAGCTCATCCCGTCTAAGGCCCAACACCGGGGAGCTGTTTTTT. Translating gives CASSSSRLRPNTGELFF.

The CDR3 region is CSVLPKGGVRNSGANVLTF. As DNA, the CDR3 is TGCAGCGTGTTACCGAAGGGAGGGGTGAGGAACTCTGGGGCCAACGTCCTGACTTTC. V is TRBV29-1 and J is TRBJ2-6, with 7 bases aligning to TRBD2. The CDR3 is made up of 19 amino acids. V was pared by 6 bases and J by 0 bases, with 17 bases of the junction left unmatched. Germline V gene lookup returns CDR1 SQVTM and CDR2 ANQGSEA. Full variable domain (remainder filled in from reference TRBV29-1 and TRBJ2-6): SAVISQKPSRDICQRGTSLTIQCQVDSQVTMMFWYRQQPGQSLTLIATANQGSEATYESGFVIDKFPISRPNLTFSTLTVSNMSPEDSSIYLCSVLPKGGVRNSGANVLTFGAGSRLTVL.

V and J are TRBV15 and TRBJ2-2; tentatively, D is TRBD1 (6 bases). The V end lost 1 base, the J end lost 0 bases, and 9 bases lay between the germline ends. The germline gives CDR1 LNHNV, CDR2 YYDKDF (reference sequence). This CDR3 is built from 16 residues. This CDR3 reads CATSRGGQTNTGELFF. DNA of the CDR3: TGTGCCACCAGCAGAGGTGGACAGACGAACACCGGGGAGCTGTTTTTT.

V gene TRBV7-8 combines with J gene TRBJ2-5; no clear D. The V end lost 5 bases, the J end lost 4 bases, and 11 bases lay between the germline ends. Germline lookup yields CDR1 SGHVS and CDR2 FQNEAQ. The CDR3 runs 13 residues. The CDR3 here is CASSQNTRETQYF. The CDR3 bases are TGTGCCAGCAGCCAAAACACAAGAGAGACCCAGTACTTC.

The rearrangement links TRBV29-1 to TRBJ1-4; no clear D. V was cut by 0 bases and J by 6 bases, with 11 bases left in between. This CDR3 is 14 amino acids long. Per germline, CDR1 SQVTM and CDR2 ANQGSEA. CDR3 coding DNA: TGCAGCGTTGAAGAGTGGGGTGGTGATGAAAAACTGTTTTTT. This gives the protein CSVEEWGGDEKLFF.

This clonotype occurred once. V gene TRBV15 combines with J gene TRBJ2-4; D unclear. The V gene lost 7 bases and the J gene lost 6 bases, with 10 bases spanning the gap. Per germline, CDR1 LNHNV and CDR2 YYDKDF (reference sequence). There are 12 residues in the CDR3. The CDR3 reads CATTSLVNIQYF. Here the CDR3 DNA reads TGTGCCACCACGTCCCTAGTAAACATTCAGTACTTC.

The J gene is TRBJ2-5, the V gene TRBV6-4; no firm D call. V shed 5 bases and J shed 4 bases, with 11 bases lying between them. The length of the CDR3 is 13 residues. Germline V lookup: CDR1 MRHNA, CDR2 SNTAGT. This CDR3 is CASSSTELETQYF. The CDR3 bases are TGTGCCAGCAGTTCAACAGAGCTAGAGACCCAGTACTTC.

V is TRBV18 and J is TRBJ2-1; tentative D call: TRBD2 (5 bases). Germline loops: CDR1 KGHSH, CDR2 LQKENI. V was shortened by 3 bases and J by 4 bases, with 16 bases between the two germline ends. This CDR3 region has 16 residues. CDR3 sequence (DNA): TGTGCCAGCTCACCCCCGGGCGGGCCTACTTACAATGAGCAGTTCTTC. Encoded protein: CASSPPGGPTYNEQFF.

The V and J genes are TRBV7-7 and TRBJ1-2; D gene unclear. The V gene's germline CDR1 is SSHAT and CDR2 FNYEAQ (reference sequence). CDR3 length equals 12 residues. V was trimmed by 5 bases and J by 3 bases, leaving 7 bases between them. The chain's CDR3 is CASSGGDYGYTF. CDR3 sequence (DNA): TGTGCCAGCAGCGGTGGGGACTATGGCTACACCTTC.

At least ten counts were recorded for this clonotype. The chain employs TRBV11-3 and TRBJ2-3; D uncertain. Germline CDR1 is SGHNT and CDR2 is YENEEA. This CDR3 region has 14 residues. V lost 5 bases to trimming and J lost 0 bases, with 9 bases between them. The CDR3 is CASSLADSTDTQYF. CDR3 coding DNA: TGTGCCAGCAGCCTTGCAGATAGCACAGATACGCAGTATTTT.

Note on this clonotype: Since no conserved phenylalanine or tryptophan closes the CDR3, a read error is the likely cause. This chain connects TRBV19 to TRBJ1-2, with D perhaps matching TRBD1 (5 bases). Trimming removed 3 bases at V and 6 bases at J, with 14 bases between. Germline loops: CDR1 LNHDA, CDR2 SQIVND (reference sequence). The CDR3 spans 14 residues. CDR3 nucleotides: TGTGCCAGTAGTATTCCCTGGGGGAGGCATGGCTACACCCTC. Translated: CASSIPWGRHGYTL.

This clonotype was recorded only once. This CDR3 reads CASRDNSYEQYF. The CDR3 DNA reads TGTGCCAGCCGGGACAACTCTTACGAGCAGTACTTC. This rearrangement joins TRBV2 to TRBJ2-7, with D tentatively TRBD1 (6 bases). The CDR3 runs 12 residues. Trimming cost V 8 bases and J 4 bases, with 12 bases left between them. Germline V CDR1 and CDR2: SNHLY, FYNNEI.

This clonotype was observed many times. The chain combines TRBV2 with TRBJ1-1, with 11 bases fitting TRBD1. CDR3 size: 12 residues. V lost 6 bases, J lost 9 bases, and 3 bases stayed unmatched. Per the germline V gene, CDR1 is SNHLY and CDR2 is FYNNEI. CDR3 protein: CASSWTGGQAFF. The CDR3 region has the DNA TGTGCCAGCAGCTGGACAGGGGGCCAAGCTTTCTTT.

This clonotype was detected a few times. The rearrangement links TRBV7-6 to TRBJ2-7, with 7 bases lining up with TRBD1. The ends lost 0 bases at V and 5 bases at J; junction bases unmatched: 1. The CDR3 is made up of 13 amino acids. Germline V gene sequence: CDR1 SGHVS, CDR2 FNYEAQ. CDR3 DNA sequence: TGTGCCAGCAGCTTAGCCGGACAGGACGAGCAGTACTTC. The encoded protein is CASSLAGQDEQYF.

The chain carries TRBV19 and TRBJ1-6, with a tentative D call TRBD1 (5 bases). The CDR3 length is 14 residues. V dropped 10 bases and J dropped 4 bases, with 14 bases sitting between them. Germline CDR1 LNHDA, CDR2 SQIVND (reference sequence). The CDR3 nucleotides are TGTGCCACTAAGGACACCTCGTATAATTCACCCCTCCACTTT. Residues: CATKDTSYNSPLHF.

This chain links TRBV19 with TRBJ2-1, with TRBD2 as a possible D gene (5 bases). V lost 6 bases to trimming and J lost 8 bases, with 17 bases between them. CDR1 and CDR2 (germline): LNHDA, SQIVND (reference sequence). This CDR3 has 14 residues. CDR3 coding DNA: TGTGCCAGTAGCAGTTATGGCGCGCGGGATGAGCAGTTCTTC. Translation: CASSSYGARDEQFF.

This clonotype has a handful of counts. V usage is TRBV7-9 and J usage is TRBJ1-4; D uncertain. Germline loops: CDR1 SEHNR, CDR2 FQNEAQ (reference sequence). Trimming stripped 5 bases from V and 5 bases from J, with 12 bases between. The CDR3 is 14 residues long. The CDR3 region has the DNA TGTGCCAGCAGCATACGTGGGTCCAATGAAAAACTGTTTTTT. It encodes CASSIRGSNEKLFF. The entire variable domain, with the rest obtained from reference TRBV7-9 and TRBJ1-4, is as follows: DTGVSQNPRHKITKRGQNVTFRCDPISEHNRLYWYRQTLGQGPEFLTYFQNEAQLEKSRLLSDRFSAERPKGSFSTLEIQRTEQGDSAMYLCASSIRGSNEKLFFGSGTQLSVL.

This rearrangement joins TRBV29-1 to TRBJ2-1; no clear D. Germline V lookup: CDR1 SQVTM, CDR2 ANQGSEA. This CDR3 has 11 residues. Trimming removed 6 bases from V and 9 bases from J, with 12 bases in between. This CDR3 reads CSVRPEPEQFF. CDR3 DNA: TGCAGCGTCAGGCCGGAGCCTGAGCAGTTCTTC.

The V call is TRBV7-2, the J call TRBJ2-7; 9 nucleotides match TRBD1. J was trimmed by 2 bases and V by 5 bases; bases with no gene match: 4. The CDR3 covers 14 residues. Looked up from germline, CDR1 is SGHTA and CDR2 is FQGNSA. The CDR3 protein is CASSRDRATYEQYF. Here the CDR3 DNA reads TGTGCCAGCAGCAGGGACAGGGCCACCTACGAGCAGTACTTC.